A single T cell receptor (beta chain) is shown here with its context. This sample was included in a study of OX40 agonist ivuxolimab in advanced cancers. V was clipped by 0 bases and J by 3 bases, with 9 bases between them. Germline V gives CDR1 SGHRS, CDR2 YFSETQ. CDR3 length: 14 amino acids. Clones were read by immunoSEQ multiplex PCR, and TCRdb kept only the in-frame ones, dropping some. The repertoire includes about 70,000 clones, approximately 81% of them detected once, and over 5% sits in the top ten. The chain couples TRBV5-1 to TRBJ1-1; no reliable D call. The source is an adult with an advanced solid tumor such as melanoma, head and neck, liver or kidney cancer. The source material was CD4+ or CD8+ T cells sorted from blood, sampled in a trial of the OX40 agonist ivuxolimab. The CDR3 DNA reads as TGCGCCAGCAGCTTGGGTGGGTTGGACACTGAAGCTTTCTTT. Translating it yields CASSLGGLDTEAFF.